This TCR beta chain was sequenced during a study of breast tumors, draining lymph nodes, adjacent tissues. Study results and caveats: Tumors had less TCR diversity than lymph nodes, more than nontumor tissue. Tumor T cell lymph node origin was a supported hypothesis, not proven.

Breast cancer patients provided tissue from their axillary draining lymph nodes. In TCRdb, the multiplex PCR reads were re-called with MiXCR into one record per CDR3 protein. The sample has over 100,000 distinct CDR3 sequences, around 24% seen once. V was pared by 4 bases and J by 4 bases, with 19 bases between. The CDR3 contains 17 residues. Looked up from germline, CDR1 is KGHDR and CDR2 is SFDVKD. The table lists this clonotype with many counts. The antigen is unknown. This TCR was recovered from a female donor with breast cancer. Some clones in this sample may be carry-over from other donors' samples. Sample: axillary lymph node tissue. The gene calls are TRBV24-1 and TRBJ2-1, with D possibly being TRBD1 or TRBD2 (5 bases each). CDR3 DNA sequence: TGTGCCACCAGTGACCAGGGCTCAGCGGAGTATTACAATGAGCAGTTCTTC. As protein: CATSDQGSAEYYNEQFF.